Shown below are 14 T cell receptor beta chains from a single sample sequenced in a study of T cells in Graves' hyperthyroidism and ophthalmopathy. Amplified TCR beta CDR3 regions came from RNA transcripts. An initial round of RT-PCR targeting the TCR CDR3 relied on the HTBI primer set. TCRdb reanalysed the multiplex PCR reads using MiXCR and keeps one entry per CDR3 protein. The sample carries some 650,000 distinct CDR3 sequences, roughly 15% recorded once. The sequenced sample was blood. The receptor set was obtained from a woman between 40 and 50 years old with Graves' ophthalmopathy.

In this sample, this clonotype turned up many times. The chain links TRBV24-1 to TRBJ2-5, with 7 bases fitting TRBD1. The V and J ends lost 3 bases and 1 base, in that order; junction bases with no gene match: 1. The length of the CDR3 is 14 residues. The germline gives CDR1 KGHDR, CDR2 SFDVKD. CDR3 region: CATSDRDSQETQYF. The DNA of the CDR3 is TGTGCCACCAGTGATCGGGACAGCCAAGAGACCCAGTACTTC.

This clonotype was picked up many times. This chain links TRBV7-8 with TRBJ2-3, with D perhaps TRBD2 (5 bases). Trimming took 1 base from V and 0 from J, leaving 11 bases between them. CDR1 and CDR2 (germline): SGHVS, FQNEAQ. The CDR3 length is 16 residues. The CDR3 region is CASSLGVRTSTDTQYF. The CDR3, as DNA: TGTGCCAGCAGCTTAGGTGTCCGGACTAGCACAGATACGCAGTATTTT.

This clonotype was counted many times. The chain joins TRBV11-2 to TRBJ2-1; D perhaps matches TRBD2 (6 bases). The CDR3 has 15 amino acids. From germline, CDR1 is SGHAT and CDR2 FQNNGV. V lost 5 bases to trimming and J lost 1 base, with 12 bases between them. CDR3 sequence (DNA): TGTGCCAGCAGCGCCTCGGAGGGGTCCTACAATGAGCAGTTCTTC. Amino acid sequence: CASSASEGSYNEQFF.

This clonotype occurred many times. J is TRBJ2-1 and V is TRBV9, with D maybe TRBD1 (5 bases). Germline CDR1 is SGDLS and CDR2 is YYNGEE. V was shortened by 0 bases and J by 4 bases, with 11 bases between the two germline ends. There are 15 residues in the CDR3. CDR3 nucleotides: TGTGCCAGCAGCGTAGGGGAAGGGGCTTACAATGAGCAGTTCTTC. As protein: CASSVGEGAYNEQFF.

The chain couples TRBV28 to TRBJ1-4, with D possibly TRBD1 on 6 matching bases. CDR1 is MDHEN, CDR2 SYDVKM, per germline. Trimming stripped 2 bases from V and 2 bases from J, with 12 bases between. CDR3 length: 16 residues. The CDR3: CASSLPGEGTNEKLFF. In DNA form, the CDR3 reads TGTGCCAGCAGTTTACCAGGGGAGGGCACTAATGAAAAACTGTTTTTT.

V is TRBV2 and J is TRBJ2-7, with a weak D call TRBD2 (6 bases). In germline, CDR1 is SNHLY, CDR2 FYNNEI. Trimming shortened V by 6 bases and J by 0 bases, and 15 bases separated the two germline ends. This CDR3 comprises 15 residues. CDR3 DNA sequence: TGTGCCAGCAGCCATAGCGGAATAAGCTCCTACGAGCAGTACTTC. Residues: CASSHSGISSYEQYF. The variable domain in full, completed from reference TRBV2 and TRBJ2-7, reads EPEVTQTPSHQVTQMGQEVILRCVPISNHLYFYWYRQILGQKVEFLVSFYNNEISEKSEIFDDQFSVERPDGSNFTLKIRSTKLEDSAMYFCASSHSGISSYEQYFGPGTRLTVT.

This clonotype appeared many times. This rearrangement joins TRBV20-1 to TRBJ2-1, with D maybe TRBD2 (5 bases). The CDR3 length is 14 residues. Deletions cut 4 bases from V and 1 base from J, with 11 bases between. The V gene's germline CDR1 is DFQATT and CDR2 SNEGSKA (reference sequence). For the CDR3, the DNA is TGCAGTGCTACCCTCACGGGATCCTACAATGAGCAGTTCTTC. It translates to CSATLTGSYNEQFF.

CDR3 DNA sequence: TGTGCCAGCACCAAAACCGCAGGGTTTGGTGAGCAGTACTTC. It encodes CASTKTAGFGEQYF. This chain uses TRBV27 with TRBJ2-7, with D possibly matching TRBD1 (5 bases). This CDR3 contains 14 residues. Trimming removed 7 bases from V and 7 bases from J, with 20 bases in between. Germline assignment: CDR1 MNHEY and CDR2 SMNVEV (reference sequence).

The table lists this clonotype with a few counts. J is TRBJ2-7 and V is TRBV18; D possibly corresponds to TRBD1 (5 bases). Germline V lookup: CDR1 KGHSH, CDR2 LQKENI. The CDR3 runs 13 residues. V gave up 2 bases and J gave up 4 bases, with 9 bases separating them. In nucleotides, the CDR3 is TGTGCCAGCTCACCAAAGGGGTCGTACGAGCAGTACTTC. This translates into CASSPKGSYEQYF. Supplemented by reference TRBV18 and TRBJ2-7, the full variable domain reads NAGVMQNPRHLVRRRGQEARLRCSPMKGHSHVYWYRQLPEEGLKFMVYLQKENIIDESGMPKERFSAEFPKEGPSILRIQQVVRGDSAAYFCASSPKGSYEQYFGPGTRLTVT.

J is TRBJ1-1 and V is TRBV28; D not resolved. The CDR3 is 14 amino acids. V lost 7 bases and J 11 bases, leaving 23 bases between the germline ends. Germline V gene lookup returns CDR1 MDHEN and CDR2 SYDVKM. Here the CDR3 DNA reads TGTGCCAGCACCCGGGGTGTCTTCGCACGGGAGGCTTTCTTT. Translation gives CASTRGVFAREAFF.

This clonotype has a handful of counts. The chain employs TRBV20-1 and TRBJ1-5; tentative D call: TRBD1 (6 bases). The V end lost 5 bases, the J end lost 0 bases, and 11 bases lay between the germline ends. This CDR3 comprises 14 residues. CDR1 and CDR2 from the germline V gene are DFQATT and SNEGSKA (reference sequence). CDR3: CSAGGASSNQPQHF. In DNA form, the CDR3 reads TGCAGTGCTGGGGGGGCTAGTAGCAATCAGCCCCAGCATTTT.

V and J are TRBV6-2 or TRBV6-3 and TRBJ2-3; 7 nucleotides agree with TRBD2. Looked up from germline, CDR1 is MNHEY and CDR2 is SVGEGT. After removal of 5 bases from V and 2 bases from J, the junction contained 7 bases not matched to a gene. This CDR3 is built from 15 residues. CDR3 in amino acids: CASSKGTTFTDTQYF. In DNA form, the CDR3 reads TGTGCCAGCAGTAAAGGGACTACCTTCACAGATACGCAGTATTTT.

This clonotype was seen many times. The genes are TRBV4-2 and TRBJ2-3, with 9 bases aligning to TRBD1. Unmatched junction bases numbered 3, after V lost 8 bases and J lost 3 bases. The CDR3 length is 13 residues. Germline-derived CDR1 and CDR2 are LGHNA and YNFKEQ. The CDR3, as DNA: TGTGCCAGCCATGGACAGGGGACAGATACGCAGTATTTT. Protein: CASHGQGTDTQYF.

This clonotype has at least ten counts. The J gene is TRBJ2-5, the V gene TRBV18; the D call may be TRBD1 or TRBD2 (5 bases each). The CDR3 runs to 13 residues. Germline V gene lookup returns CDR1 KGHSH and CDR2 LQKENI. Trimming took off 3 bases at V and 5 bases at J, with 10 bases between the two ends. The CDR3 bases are TGTGCCAGCTCACCGGGACGCGGGGAGACCCAGTACTTC. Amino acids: CASSPGRGETQYF. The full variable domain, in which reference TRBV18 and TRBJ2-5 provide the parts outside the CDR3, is NAGVMQNPRHLVRRRGQEARLRCSPMKGHSHVYWYRQLPEEGLKFMVYLQKENIIDESGMPKERFSAEFPKEGPSILRIQQVVRGDSAAYFCASSPGRGETQYFGPGTRLLVL.